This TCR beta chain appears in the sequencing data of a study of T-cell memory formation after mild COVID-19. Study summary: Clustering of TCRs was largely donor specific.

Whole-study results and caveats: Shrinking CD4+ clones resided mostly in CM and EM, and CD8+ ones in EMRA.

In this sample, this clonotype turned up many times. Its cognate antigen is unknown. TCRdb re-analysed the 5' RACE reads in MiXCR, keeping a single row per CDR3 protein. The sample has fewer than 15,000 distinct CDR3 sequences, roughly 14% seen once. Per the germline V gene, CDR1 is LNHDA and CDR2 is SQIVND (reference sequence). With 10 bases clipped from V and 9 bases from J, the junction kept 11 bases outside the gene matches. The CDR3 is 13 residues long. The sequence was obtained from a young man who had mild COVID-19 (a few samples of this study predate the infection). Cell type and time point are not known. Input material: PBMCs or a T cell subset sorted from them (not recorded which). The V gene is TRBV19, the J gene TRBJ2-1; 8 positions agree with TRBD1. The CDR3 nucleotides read TGTGCCACTCGGACAGGGTATATTGGTGAGCAGTTCTTC. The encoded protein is CATRTGYIGEQFF.